Listed here are 8 T cell receptor beta chains from one sample, sequenced in a study of T cell responses to AZD1222 COVID-19 vaccine. Generated by immunoSEQ multiplex PCR, the TCRdb table keeps only in-frame clones and is missing some. The profile shows roughly 80,000 clones, around nine tenths of them singletons. The source was peripheral blood, collected on day 0 of AZD1222 vaccination. Receptor source: an adult in good health.

J is TRBJ2-5 and V is TRBV11-3; tentative D call: TRBD1 (5 bases). The CDR3 runs to 14 residues. Trimming cost V 0 bases and J 7 bases, with 12 bases left between them. Germline CDR1 and CDR2: SGHNT and YENEEA. CDR3 amino acids: CASSLDRRQGTQYF. The CDR3 coding sequence is TGTGCCAGCAGCTTAGATCGTCGGCAGGGGACCCAGTACTTC. The full variable domain, its missing parts supplied by reference TRBV11-3 and TRBJ2-5, is EAGVVQSPRYKIIEKKQPVAFWCNPISGHNTLYWYLQNLGQGPELLIRYENEEAVDDSQLPKDRFSAERLKGVDSTLKIQPAELGDSAVYLCASSLDRRQGTQYFGPGTRLLVL.

CDR3 protein: CASSSTGPSEPQHF. The CDR3 coding sequence is TGTGCCAGCAGTTCCACAGGTCCGTCAGAGCCCCAGCATTTT. The V call is TRBV6-5, the J call TRBJ1-5; tentative D call: TRBD1 (5 bases). Germline loops: CDR1 MNHEY, CDR2 SVGAGI. V was trimmed by 4 bases and J by 8 bases, leaving 15 bases between them. The CDR3 totals 14 residues.

The CDR3 DNA is TGTGCCAGCAGCTTAGGGACCACAGTGGGGGCTTTCTTT. Translation: CASSLGTTVGAFF. The chain combines TRBV7-3 with TRBJ1-1; TRBD1 might be the D (5 bases). This CDR3 spans 13 amino acids. In germline, CDR1 is SGHTA, CDR2 FQGTGA. The V and J ends lost 2 bases and 11 bases respectively, with 15 bases between them.

The chain links TRBV6-5 to TRBJ2-7; a weak D match, TRBD1 (6 bases). The CDR3 consists of 14 residues. CDR1 MNHEY and CDR2 SVGAGI come from the germline V gene. Trimming shortened V by 0 bases and J by 4 bases, and 10 bases separated the two germline ends. The CDR3 here is CASSYSAGQYEQYF. CDR3 nucleotides: TGTGCCAGCAGTTACTCGGCAGGACAGTACGAGCAGTACTTC.

This chain joins TRBV11-3 and TRBJ2-7; possibly TRBD2 for D (6 bases). Germline CDR1 reads SGHNT; CDR2 reads YENEEA. The CDR3 covers 14 residues. Trimming took 1 base from V and 1 from J, leaving 8 bases between them. CDR3 sequence reads: CASSLVSGSYEQYF. CDR3 bases: TGTGCCAGCAGCTTAGTTAGCGGTTCCTACGAGCAGTACTTC.

The V and J genes are TRBV6-5 and TRBJ2-7; TRBD1 matches at 10 bases. Trimming at V came to 5 bases and at J to 6 bases, leaving 7 bases not matched to a gene. Germline loops: CDR1 MNHEY, CDR2 SVGAGI. There are 14 residues in the CDR3. CDR3 region: CASSPTGGRIEQYF. CDR3 nucleotide sequence: TGTGCCAGCAGTCCGACAGGGGGCAGGATCGAGCAGTACTTC.

J is TRBJ1-3 and V is TRBV7-7, with D unresolved. Germline assignment: CDR1 SSHAT and CDR2 FNYEAQ (reference sequence). The V end lost 10 bases, the J end lost 0 bases, and 13 bases lay between the germline ends. The CDR3 totals 14 residues. The CDR3 sequence: CATPVSNSGNTIYF. CDR3 coding DNA: TGTGCCACCCCCGTTTCTAACTCTGGAAACACCATATATTTT. Combining the CDR3 with reference TRBV7-7 and TRBJ1-3 gives the whole variable domain GAGVSQSPRYKVTKRGQDVTLRCDPISSHATLYWYQQALGQGPEFLTYFNYEAQPDKSGLPSDRFSAERPEGSISTLTIQRTEQRDSAMYRCATPVSNSGNTIYFGEGSWLTVV.

The chain couples TRBV6-5 to TRBJ1-6; D is unclear. The CDR3 runs 13 residues. Germline assignment: CDR1 MNHEY and CDR2 SVGAGI. The V end lost 7 bases, the J end lost 4 bases, and 8 bases lay between the germline ends. The CDR3 coding sequence is TGTGCCAGCACCGGGGATTATAATTCACCCCTCCACTTT. Translating it yields CASTGDYNSPLHF.